This TCR beta chain was identified during a study of blood T cell repertoires in COVID-19. Across the study: The study drew acute and convalescent COVID-19 samples from the United States, Italy and Spain. T cells, B-cell-depleted T cells, or PBMCs supplied cDNA or gDNA.

This clone was found once. A Seattle source enrolled patients during active infection and followed them longitudinally. Germline V gene lookup returns CDR1 SGDLS and CDR2 YYNGEE. V was pared by 1 base and J by 3 bases, with 10 bases between. The CDR3 has 15 amino acids. Study processing details: For nucleated cells, counts were estimated from reference gene primer amplification. The method was immunoSEQ multiplex PCR; TCRdb's version includes in-frame clones alone and lacks a portion of them. The V and J calls and the clone size are those of that table, but D and trimming were determined from the DNA. This table has a few hundred thousand clones, around 85% appearing once.

Sequences were obtained from peripheral blood. The chain couples TRBV9 to TRBJ1-4, with D perhaps TRBD1 (6 bases). The sequence came from a woman in her seventies with COVID-19, enrolled during active disease. The CDR3 nucleotides read TGTGCCAGCAGCGTAAGAGGGGGGGCTAATGAAAAACTGTTTTTT. Protein product: CASSVRGGANEKLFF.